The rows below give T cell receptor beta chains drawn from one sample of a study of blood T cells in healthy people across ages. TCRdb redid the calling of the 5' RACE reads with MiXCR, one entry per CDR3 protein. The table shows hundreds of thousands of distinct CDR3 sequences, with roughly 25% occurring only once. This same sample was also part of a study on T cells of mothers and their children.

The sequenced sample consisted of blood. The receptors here all came from a boy younger than 18 in good health. Both conserved end residues are part of each CDR3. A D gene is named only where the DNA matches it firmly. The size field is filled for only some rows; it gives once, few, many or a size class.

CDR3 | DNA | length | D | V | size | J
CSVSGSLMPNEQFF | TGCAGCGTTTCAGGGTCCTTAATGCCGAATGAGCAGTTCTTC | 14 | NA | TRBV29-1 | NA | TRBJ2-1
CASSLEGEGYGYTF | TGCGCCAGCAGCTTGGAAGGGGAAGGTTATGGCTACACCTTC | 14 | NA | TRBV5-1 | few | TRBJ1-2
CASSLVRGRHEGLSYNEQFF | TGTGCCAGCAGCTTAGTTAGGGGTCGGCACGAAGGGCTCTCCTACAATGAGCAGTTCTTC | 20 | NA | TRBV11-1 | NA | TRBJ2-1
CSVKTGSNTGELFF | TGCAGCGTTAAGACGGGATCGAACACCGGGGAGCTGTTTTTT | 14 | NA | TRBV29-1 | NA | TRBJ2-2
CASSSEGHLSTDTQYF | TGTGCCAGCAGCTCTGAGGGACACTTAAGCACAGATACGCAGTATTTT | 16 | NA | TRBV7-9 | NA | TRBJ2-3
CASSQEGVRRIFSYEQYF | TGTGCCAGCAGCCAAGAAGGAGTGAGACGGATCTTCTCCTACGAGCAGTACTTC | 18 | NA | TRBV3-1 | once | TRBJ2-7
CASSLDLVAIQYF | TGCGCCAGCAGCTTGGATCTGGTGGCGATTCAGTACTTC | 13 | NA | TRBV5-1 | NA | TRBJ2-4
CSARVLAGLKDTQYF | TGCAGTGCTAGGGTACTAGCGGGGCTTAAGGATACGCAGTATTTT | 15 | TRBD2 | TRBV20-1 | few | TRBJ2-3
CASSLLTGNTDTQYF | TGCGCCAGCAGCTTACTGACGGGGAACACAGATACGCAGTATTTT | 15 | NA | TRBV5-1 | NA | TRBJ2-3
CASSPDRWETQYF | TGCGCCAGCAGCCCGGACAGATGGGAGACCCAGTACTTC | 13 | NA | TRBV5-1 | NA | TRBJ2-5
CASRSGTVNEQFF | TGTGCCAGCAGGTCCGGGACAGTTAATGAGCAGTTCTTC | 13 | TRBD1 | TRBV12-3/TRBV12-4 | few | TRBJ2-1
CASIPGQNTDTQYF | TGTGCCAGCATCCCGGGACAGAACACAGATACGCAGTATTTT | 14 | TRBD1 | TRBV6-2/TRBV6-3 | few | TRBJ2-3
CASSLLEGEQYF | TGTGCCAGCAGTTTATTGGAGGGGGAGCAGTACTTC | 12 | NA | TRBV28 | NA | TRBJ2-7
CASSATGQEMDTQYF | TGCGCCAGCAGCGCGACGGGACAGGAGATGGATACGCAGTATTTT | 15 | TRBD1 | TRBV5-1 | NA | TRBJ2-3
CATSDGGGPSNQPQHF | TGTGCCACCAGTGATGGGGGGGGCCCTAGCAATCAGCCCCAGCATTTT | 16 | NA | TRBV24-1 | few | TRBJ1-5
CASSRGLGQYVSEQYF | TGTGCCAGCAGCCGAGGCTTAGGACAGTATGTCTCCGAGCAGTACTTC | 16 | NA | TRBV3-1 | NA | TRBJ2-7
CASSIRGRDTDTQYF | TGTGCCAGTAGTATCCGGGGCAGGGACACAGATACGCAGTATTTT | 15 | NA | TRBV19 | NA | TRBJ2-3
CASSLGPGDYGYTF | TGTGCCAGCAGCCTGGGACCGGGGGACTATGGCTACACCTTC | 14 | NA | TRBV5-5 | few | TRBJ1-2
CSATGQGINEQFF | TGCAGTGCAACGGGACAGGGGATCAATGAGCAGTTCTTC | 13 | TRBD1 | TRBV20-1 | NA | TRBJ2-1
CSASLGEGGEQYF | TGCAGTGCTAGTTTGGGGGAGGGTGGTGAGCAGTACTTC | 13 | TRBD2 | TRBV20-1 | NA | TRBJ2-7
CASSLSPGTGLYGYTF | TGTGCCAGCAGCTTATCCCCCGGGACAGGCCTCTATGGCTACACCTTC | 16 | TRBD1 | TRBV11-2 | NA | TRBJ1-2
CASSPLSGAAVNYGYTF | TGTGCCAGCAGTCCACTATCGGGTGCGGCAGTCAACTATGGCTACACCTTC | 17 | NA | TRBV27 | NA | TRBJ1-2
CSAQRFGQTYNEQFF | TGCAGCGCCCAGAGGTTCGGGCAGACCTACAATGAGCAGTTCTTC | 15 | NA | TRBV29-1 | NA | TRBJ2-1
CSVGPPQHF | TGCAGCGTTGGGCCGCCCCAGCATTTT | 9 | NA | TRBV29-1 | few | TRBJ1-5
CASSLGVSSGRTGNEQFF | TGCGCCAGCAGCTTGGGAGTGTCTAGCGGTAGGACGGGGAATGAGCAGTTCTTC | 18 | TRBD2 | TRBV5-1 | few | TRBJ2-1
CASSHRGDGNTQYF | TGTGCCAGCAGTCACAGGGGGGATGGCAATACGCAGTATTTT | 14 | TRBD1 | TRBV28 | few | TRBJ2-3
CASSPRSTEAFF | TGTGCCAGCAGTCCTCGGAGCACTGAAGCTTTCTTT | 12 | NA | TRBV12-3/TRBV12-4 | NA | TRBJ1-1
CSVVLGSDTQYF | TGCAGCGTTGTTTTGGGGTCAGATACGCAGTATTTT | 12 | NA | TRBV29-1 | NA | TRBJ2-3
CSARDFRTGGFREQFF | TGCAGTGCTAGAGATTTTAGGACAGGGGGCTTTAGGGAGCAGTTCTTC | 16 | TRBD1 | TRBV20-1 | NA | TRBJ2-1
CASSRGAGGAQETQYF | TGTGCCAGCAGTCGAGGGGCAGGGGGCGCTCAGGAGACCCAGTACTTC | 16 | TRBD1 | TRBV28 | NA | TRBJ2-5
CASTAGTGDEQYF | TGTGCCAGCACCGCCGGGACAGGGGACGAGCAGTACTTC | 13 | TRBD1 | TRBV6-1 | NA | TRBJ2-7
CASRTEGYNEQFF | TGTGCCAGCAGGACGGAGGGATACAATGAGCAGTTCTTC | 13 | NA | TRBV27 | few | TRBJ2-1
CSVSKTNTGELFF | TGCAGCGTTTCTAAGACGAACACCGGGGAGCTGTTTTTT | 13 | NA | TRBV29-1 | few | TRBJ2-2